This is a list of T cell receptor beta chains from one sample in a study of shared clonotypes between healthy human individuals. The data were produced by immunoSEQ multiplex PCR, yet TCRdb's version contains in-frame clones alone and is incomplete. The sample lists around 600,000 clones; around 97% were seen once. The specimen was naive CD4+ T cells sorted from blood. All receptors come from a woman between 25 and 40 years old in good health. Each CDR3 is given without its conserved first and last residue. Fields, in order: J gene, V gene, CDR3 protein.

>TRBJ1-4|TRBV28
ASSSEPGQNEKLF
>TRBJ2-1|TRBV2
ASQPASRHNEQF
>TRBJ2-7|TRBV28
ASSPPKSGRAGEQY
>NA|TRBV6-5
ASGRGPGYEQY
>TRBJ1-1|TRBV28
ASTPSQGAMNTEAF
>TRBJ1-5|TRBV27
ASSLSLGTDSNQPQH
>TRBJ2-7|TRBV9
ASSADFTWGEQY
>TRBJ1-1|TRBV7-9
ASSRNWGGQTNTEAF
>TRBJ2-2|TRBV2
ASSETGTDNTGELF
>TRBJ1-5|TRBV28
ASSYVYRNSNQPQH
>TRBJ2-5|TRBV13
ASSLGLGRRETQY
>TRBJ2-3|TRBV7-3
ASSLIAAGGFDTQY
>TRBJ2-5|TRBV28
ASSFDQLAGVQETQY
>TRBJ2-7|TRBV5-1
ASSFMGQGGYEQY
>TRBJ2-2|TRBV6-4
ASSALADTGELF
>TRBJ2-5|TRBV4-2
ASSRGPETQY